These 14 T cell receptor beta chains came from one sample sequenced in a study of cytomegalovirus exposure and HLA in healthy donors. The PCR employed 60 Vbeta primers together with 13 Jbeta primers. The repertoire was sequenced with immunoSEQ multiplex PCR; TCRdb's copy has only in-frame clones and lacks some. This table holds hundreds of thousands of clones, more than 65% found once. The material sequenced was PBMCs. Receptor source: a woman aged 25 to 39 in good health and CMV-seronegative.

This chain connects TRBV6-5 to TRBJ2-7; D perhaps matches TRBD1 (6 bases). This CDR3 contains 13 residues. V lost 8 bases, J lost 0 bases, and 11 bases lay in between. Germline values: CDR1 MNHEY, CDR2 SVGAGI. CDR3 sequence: CASRTAGSYEQYF. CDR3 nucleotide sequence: TGTGCCAGCCGGACAGCCGGCTCCTACGAGCAGTACTTC.

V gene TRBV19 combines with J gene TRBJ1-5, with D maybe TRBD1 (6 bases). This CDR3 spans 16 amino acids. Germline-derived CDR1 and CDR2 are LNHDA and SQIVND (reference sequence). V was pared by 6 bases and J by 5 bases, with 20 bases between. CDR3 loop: CASRQFLGALHQPQHF. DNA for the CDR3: TGTGCCAGTAGGCAATTTCTGGGGGCCCTTCATCAGCCCCAGCATTTT.

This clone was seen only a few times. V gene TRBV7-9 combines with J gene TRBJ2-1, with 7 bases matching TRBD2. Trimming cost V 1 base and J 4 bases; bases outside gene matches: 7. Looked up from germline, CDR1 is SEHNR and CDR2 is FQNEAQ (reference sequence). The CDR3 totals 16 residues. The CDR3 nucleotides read TGTGCCAGCAGCTTAGGCCAGCGGGATTGGTACAATGAGCAGTTCTTC. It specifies CASSLGQRDWYNEQFF.

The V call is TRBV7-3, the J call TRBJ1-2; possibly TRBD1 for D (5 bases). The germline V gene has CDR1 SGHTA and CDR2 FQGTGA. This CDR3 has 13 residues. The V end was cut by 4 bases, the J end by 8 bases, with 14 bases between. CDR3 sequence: CASSYDSMRGYTF. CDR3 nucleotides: TGTGCCAGCAGCTACGACAGTATGCGGGGCTACACCTTC. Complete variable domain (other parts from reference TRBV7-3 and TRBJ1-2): GAGVSQTPSNKVTEKGKYVELRCDPISGHTALYWYRQSLGQGPEFLIYFQGTGAADDSGLPNDRFFAVRPEGSVSTLKIQRTERGDSAVYLCASSYDSMRGYTFGSGTRLTVV.

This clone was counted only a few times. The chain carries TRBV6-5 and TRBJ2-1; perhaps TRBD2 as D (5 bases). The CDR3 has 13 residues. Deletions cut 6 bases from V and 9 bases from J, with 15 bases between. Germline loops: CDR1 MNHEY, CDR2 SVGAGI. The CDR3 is CASSTPGVSEQFF. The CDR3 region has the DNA TGTGCCAGCAGCACCCCCGGGGTAAGTGAGCAGTTCTTC.

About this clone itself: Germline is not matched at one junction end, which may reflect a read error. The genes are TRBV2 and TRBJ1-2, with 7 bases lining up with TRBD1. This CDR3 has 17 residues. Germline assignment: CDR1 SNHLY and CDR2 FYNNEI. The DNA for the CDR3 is TGTGTCAGCAACGTGGCAGGGGGGATCAAATCAGACTATGGCTACACCTTC. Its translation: CVSNVAGGIKSDYGYTF.

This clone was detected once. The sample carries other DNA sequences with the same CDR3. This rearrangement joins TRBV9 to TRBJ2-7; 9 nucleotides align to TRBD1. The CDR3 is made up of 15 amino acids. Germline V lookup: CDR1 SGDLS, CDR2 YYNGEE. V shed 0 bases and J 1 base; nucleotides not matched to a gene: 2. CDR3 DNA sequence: TGTGCCAGCAGCGTAGGCGGGACAGGGTCCTACGAGCAGTACTTC. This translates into CASSVGGTGSYEQYF.

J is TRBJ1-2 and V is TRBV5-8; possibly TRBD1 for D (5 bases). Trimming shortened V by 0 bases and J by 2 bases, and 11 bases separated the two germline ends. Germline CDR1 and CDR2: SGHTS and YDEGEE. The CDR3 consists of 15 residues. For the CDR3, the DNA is TGTGCCAGCAGCTTGGCCGTGGGGGGGAACTATGGCTACACCTTC. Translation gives CASSLAVGGNYGYTF.

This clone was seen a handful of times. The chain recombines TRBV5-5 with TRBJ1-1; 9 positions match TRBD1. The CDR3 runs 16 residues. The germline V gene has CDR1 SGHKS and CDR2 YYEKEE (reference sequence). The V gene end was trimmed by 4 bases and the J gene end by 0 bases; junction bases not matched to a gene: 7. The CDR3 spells CASSLGQGRVNTEAFF. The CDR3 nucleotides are TGTGCCAGCAGCCTTGGACAGGGGAGGGTGAACACTGAAGCTTTCTTT.

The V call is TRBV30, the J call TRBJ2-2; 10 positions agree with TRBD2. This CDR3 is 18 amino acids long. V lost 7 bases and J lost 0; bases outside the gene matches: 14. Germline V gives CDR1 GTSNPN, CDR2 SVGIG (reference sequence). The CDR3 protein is CASSTLRTSGTNTGELFF. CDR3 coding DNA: TGTGCCTCGAGCACCCTAAGGACTAGCGGAACGAACACCGGGGAGCTGTTTTTT.

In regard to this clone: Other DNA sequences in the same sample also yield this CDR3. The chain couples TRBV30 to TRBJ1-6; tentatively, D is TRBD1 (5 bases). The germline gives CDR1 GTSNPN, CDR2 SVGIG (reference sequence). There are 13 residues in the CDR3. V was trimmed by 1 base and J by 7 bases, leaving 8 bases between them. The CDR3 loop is CAWSETANSPLHF. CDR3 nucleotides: TGTGCCTGGAGTGAGACAGCCAATTCACCCCTCCACTTT.

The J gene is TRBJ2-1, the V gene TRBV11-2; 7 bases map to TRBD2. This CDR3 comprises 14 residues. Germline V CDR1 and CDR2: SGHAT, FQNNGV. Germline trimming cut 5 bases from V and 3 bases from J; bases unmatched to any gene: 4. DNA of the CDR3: TGTGCCAGCAGCATGGCTAGCGGCTACAATGAGCAGTTCTTC. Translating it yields CASSMASGYNEQFF.

The CDR3 DNA is TGTGCCAGCAGTACTCGGACAGGTACCTACGAGCAGTACTTC. Protein sequence: CASSTRTGTYEQYF. The chain carries TRBV6-6 and TRBJ2-7, with 7 positions matching TRBD1. Unmatched junction bases numbered 6, after V lost 5 bases and J lost 2 bases. There are 14 residues in the CDR3. Germline CDR1 is MNHNY and CDR2 is SVGAGI (reference sequence).

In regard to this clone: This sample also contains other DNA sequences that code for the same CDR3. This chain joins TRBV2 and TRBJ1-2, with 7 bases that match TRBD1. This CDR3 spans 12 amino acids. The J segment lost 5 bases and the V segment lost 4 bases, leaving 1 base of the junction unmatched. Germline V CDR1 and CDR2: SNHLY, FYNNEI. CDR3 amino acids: CASSGTGYGYTF. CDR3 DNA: TGTGCCAGCAGTGGGACAGGATATGGCTACACCTTC.